This entry lists 30 T cell receptor beta chains sequenced from one sample in a study of OX40 agonist ivuxolimab in advanced cancers. Libraries were prepared through the immunoSEQ multiplex PCR assay. TCRdb stores this immuneACCESS table with in-frame sequences only. Part of the clones is absent; in the studies checked, under half of the shortfall reflects unresolved V genes, and no reason is known for the rest. In all, the sample holds under 70,000 clones, and approximately 90% of those were seen once. Around 2% of the sample is in the top ten clones. This specimen was CD4+ or CD8+ T cells sorted from blood, taken in a trial of the OX40 agonist ivuxolimab. These receptors were taken from an adult with an advanced solid tumor such as melanoma, head and neck, liver or kidney cancer.

This clone turned up a few times. CDR3 in amino acids: CSVVSNTEAFF. Here the CDR3 DNA reads TGCAGCGTTGTATCGAACACTGAAGCTTTCTTT. The chain carries TRBV29-1 and TRBJ1-1; no definite D call. V was shortened by 4 bases and J by 1 base, with 4 bases between the two germline ends. The CDR3 totals 11 residues. Germline CDR1 SQVTM, CDR2 ANQGSEA. The full variable domain, completed using reference TRBV29-1 and TRBJ1-1, is SAVISQKPSRDICQRGTSLTIQCQVDSQVTMMFWYRQQPGQSLTLIATANQGSEATYESGFVIDKFPISRPNLTFSTLTVSNMSPEDSSIYLCSVVSNTEAFFGQGTRLTVV.

J is TRBJ2-1 and V is TRBV19; possible D gene TRBD2, 7 bases. This CDR3 has 15 amino acids. V lost 5 bases and J 5 bases, leaving 16 bases between the germline ends. Germline V gene lookup returns CDR1 LNHDA and CDR2 SQIVND (reference sequence). CDR3 residues: CASSGGLGGNNEQFF. CDR3 DNA: TGTGCCAGTAGTGGAGGACTAGGGGGGAACAATGAGCAGTTCTTC.

The chain carries TRBV29-1 and TRBJ1-1, with TRBD1 matching 10 bases. V was clipped by 7 bases and J by 4 bases; unmatched bases: 3. CDR1 and CDR2 from the germline V gene are SQVTM and ANQGSEA. This CDR3 comprises 12 residues. The CDR3 DNA reads as TGCAGCGCCGACAGGGGGCCCACTGAAGCTTTCTTT. Translation: CSADRGPTEAFF.

This clone was seen a single time. CDR3 region: CASSEVGGETQYF. DNA for the CDR3: TGTGCCAGCAGTGAGGTAGGGGGAGAGACCCAGTACTTC. V and J are TRBV2 and TRBJ2-5, with D maybe TRBD1 (6 bases). Germline CDR1 and CDR2: SNHLY and FYNNEI. The CDR3 has 13 amino acids. The V end was cut by 3 bases, the J end by 4 bases, with 9 bases between.

The chain is built from TRBV18 and TRBJ2-5; no clear D. The germline gives CDR1 KGHSH, CDR2 LQKENI. The CDR3 is 11 residues long. The V gene lost 4 bases and the J gene lost 3 bases, with 3 bases spanning the gap. The CDR3 nucleotides read TGTGCCAGCTCACGTAAAGAGACCCAGTACTTC. As protein: CASSRKETQYF.

The chain combines TRBV28 with TRBJ2-6; 8 bases match TRBD1. The CDR3 is 20 residues long. Germline trimming cut 1 base from V and 0 bases from J; bases unmatched to any gene: 11. The germline CDR1 and CDR2 sequences are MDHEN and SYDVKM. CDR3 sequence: CASSLYGEGQGYSGANVLTF. CDR3 in DNA: TGTGCCAGCAGTTTATATGGAGAAGGACAGGGCTACTCTGGGGCCAACGTCCTGACTTTC.

The rearrangement joins TRBV7-6 to TRBJ1-1, with 9 bases identical to TRBD1. Germline trimming cut 4 bases from V and 1 base from J; bases unmatched to any gene: 4. The CDR3 length is 15 residues. Per germline, CDR1 SGHVS and CDR2 FNYEAQ. CDR3 sequence reads: CASSSQGAGNTEAFF. The CDR3 nucleotides read TGTGCCAGCAGCTCACAGGGGGCCGGGAACACTGAAGCTTTCTTT. The full variable domain, in which reference TRBV7-6 and TRBJ1-1 provide the parts outside the CDR3, is GAGVSQSPRYKVTKRGQDVALRCDPISGHVSLYWYRQALGQGPEFLTYFNYEAQQDKSGLPNDRFSAERPEGSISTLTIQRTEQRDSAMYRCASSSQGAGNTEAFFGQGTRLTVV.

About this clone itself: A junction end diverges from the germline sequence, so it may reflect a read error. The chain is built from TRBV20-1 and TRBJ2-7; TRBD1 is a possible D gene (5 bases). Germline V CDR1 and CDR2: DFQATT, SNEGSKA (reference sequence). The CDR3 length is 11 residues. The CDR3 region is CSARPTAESFF. The CDR3 DNA is TGCAGTGCTAGACCGACAGCCGAATCCTTCTTC.

To note about this clone: At the DNA level, this CDR3 is encoded by other sequences in the same sample as well. V usage is TRBV6-5 and J usage is TRBJ2-3; possibly TRBD1 or TRBD2 for D (6 bases each). The CDR3 has 14 amino acids. Per germline, CDR1 MNHEY and CDR2 SVGAGI. Trimming removed 2 bases from V and 3 bases from J, with 9 bases in between. Written as DNA, the CDR3 is TGTGCCAGCAGTTACGGGGGGCGTACAGATACGCAGTATTTT. The encoded protein is CASSYGGRTDTQYF.

The V gene is TRBV7-9, the J gene TRBJ2-7; possible D gene TRBD2, 6 bases. V was shortened by 5 bases and J by 3 bases, with 14 bases between the two germline ends. The germline V gene has CDR1 SEHNR and CDR2 FQNEAQ (reference sequence). This CDR3 spans 14 amino acids. CDR3 region: CASSQTRGIYEQYF. In nucleotides, the CDR3 is TGTGCCAGCAGCCAGACTAGGGGTATCTACGAGCAGTACTTC.

This sequence joins TRBV7-6 and TRBJ2-1; TRBD2 agrees at 10 bases. V dropped 0 bases and J dropped 8; count of bases not matched to a gene: 1. CDR1 is SGHVS and CDR2 is FNYEAQ in the germline V gene. The CDR3 extends over 14 amino acids. CDR3 region: CASSLALAGDEQFF. CDR3 nucleotide sequence: TGTGCCAGCAGCTTAGCTCTAGCGGGAGATGAGCAGTTCTTC.

This clone was recorded once. The V gene is TRBV6-4, the J gene TRBJ1-2, with D unclear. Trimming left V 0 bases short and J 7 bases short, with 18 bases between. CDR3 size: 16 residues. CDR1 is MRHNA, CDR2 SNTAGT, per germline. In DNA form, the CDR3 reads TGTGCCAGCAGTGACTCTAGGGCAGCCTCGGAGGGTGGCTACACCTTC. Protein product: CASSDSRAASEGGYTF.

The CDR3, as DNA: TGTGCCAGCAGCTCCCCCTCCGGGGATTGGCACACCTTC. This translates into CASSSPSGDWHTF. This chain links TRBV7-2 with TRBJ1-2; D unclear. V was cut by 4 bases and J by 12 bases, with 18 bases left in between. Germline V gene data show CDR1 as SGHTA and CDR2 as FQGNSA. There are 13 residues in the CDR3.

This clone has just one count. This CDR3 is also generated by other DNA sequences in the sample. This sequence joins TRBV29-1 and TRBJ2-3; 11 nucleotides align to TRBD1. The V gene's germline CDR1 is SQVTM and CDR2 ANQGSEA. V shed 6 bases and J 3 bases; nucleotides not matched to a gene: 5. The CDR3 sequence is 14 residues long. CDR3 region: CSVQGTGGTDTQYF. The CDR3 coding sequence is TGCAGCGTCCAGGGGACAGGGGGGACAGATACGCAGTATTTT.

Concerning this clone: A much larger clone differs from this one at a single base, so this may be a read error. The sample contains more than one DNA sequence encoding this CDR3. V usage is TRBV4-3 and J usage is TRBJ1-1; D is possibly TRBD1 (6 bases). Germline lookup yields CDR1 LGHNA and CDR2 YSLEER. The CDR3 runs 15 residues. Trimming removed 3 bases from V and 8 bases from J, with 19 bases in between. CDR3 DNA sequence: TGCGCCAGCAGCCAGACGCCAGGGGTGACGGCCGAAGCTTTCTTT. Translated: CASSQTPGVTAEAFF.

The rearrangement joins TRBV9 to TRBJ2-1; 7 bases align to TRBD2. Germline V gene lookup returns CDR1 SGDLS and CDR2 YYNGEE. V lost 0 bases to trimming and J lost 5 bases; unmatched junction nucleotides: 8. CDR3 length: 16 residues. For the CDR3, the DNA is TGTGCCAGCAGCGTAGTTGGGGCTAGCGGAAACAATGAGCAGTTCTTC. It codes for CASSVVGASGNNEQFF.

The rearrangement uses TRBV9 and TRBJ2-5; D is possibly TRBD2 (6 bases). The CDR3 is 14 amino acids. Germline V lookup: CDR1 SGDLS, CDR2 YYNGEE. Trimming stripped 2 bases from V and 2 bases from J, with 10 bases between. The CDR3 DNA sequence: TGTGCCAGCAGCGTTGGGACTTTACAAGAGACCCAGTACTTC. Protein product: CASSVGTLQETQYF.

V and J are TRBV25-1 and TRBJ2-5; the D gene could be TRBD1 or TRBD2 (7 bases each). Germline V lookup: CDR1 MGHDK, CDR2 SYGVNS. V was trimmed by 6 bases and J by 4 bases, leaving 12 bases between them. The CDR3 consists of 13 residues. The CDR3 bases are TGTGCCAGCAGAACAGGGGAGGGAGAGACCCAGTACTTC. It translates to CASRTGEGETQYF.

The CDR3 DNA reads as TGCGCCAGCAGCTTGGAATCCTCTGTCATTGAGCAGTTCTTC. It specifies CASSLESSVIEQFF. J is TRBJ2-1 and V is TRBV5-1; no clear D gene. CDR1 and CDR2 from the germline V gene are SGHRS and YFSETQ. CDR3 size: 14 residues. The ends were cut back, 0 bases at V and 9 bases at J, with 13 bases in the middle.

This sequence joins TRBV27 and TRBJ1-5, with TRBD1 matching over 9 bases. Germline V gene data show CDR1 as MNHEY and CDR2 as SMNVEV (reference sequence). This CDR3 is built from 13 residues. V lost 8 bases and J lost 7; bases outside the gene matches: 6. The CDR3 sequence is CASSTGGWQPQHF. DNA for the CDR3: TGTGCCAGCTCGACAGGGGGTTGGCAGCCCCAGCATTTT.

The CDR3 here is CSASQGNEQFF. The CDR3 DNA sequence: TGCAGTGCTAGTCAGGGGAATGAGCAGTTCTTC. V is TRBV20-1 and J is TRBJ2-1; D may be TRBD1 (6 bases). V gave up 3 bases and J gave up 7 bases, with 7 bases separating them. CDR1 and CDR2 from the germline V gene are DFQATT and SNEGSKA (reference sequence). This CDR3 has 11 residues.

This clone was counted once. The rearrangement uses TRBV5-1 and TRBJ2-5; D tentatively reads TRBD1 or TRBD2 (5 bases each). The CDR3 sequence is 17 residues long. V was cut by 1 base and J by 1 base, with 17 bases left in between. The germline CDR1 and CDR2 sequences are SGHRS and YFSETQ. The CDR3 region is CASSLRGTGATQETQYF. The CDR3 DNA sequence: TGCGCCAGCAGCTTGCGGGGAACAGGAGCTACCCAAGAGACCCAGTACTTC.

The chain employs TRBV5-1 and TRBJ2-3; TRBD2 might be the D (5 bases). Trimming took off 1 base at V and 0 bases at J, with 9 bases between the two ends. Germline V CDR1 and CDR2: SGHRS, YFSETQ. This CDR3 is 15 amino acids long. Here the CDR3 DNA reads TGCGCCAGCAGCTTGTGGGGAGCTAGCACAGATACGCAGTATTTT. Translated: CASSLWGASTDTQYF.

This chain connects TRBV7-2 to TRBJ1-1; a weak D match, TRBD1 (6 bases). The V and J ends lost 4 bases and 0 bases respectively, with 6 bases between them. Germline loops: CDR1 SGHTA, CDR2 FQGNSA. The CDR3 consists of 13 residues. CDR3 loop: CASSWDMNTEAFF. CDR3 DNA sequence: TGTGCCAGCAGCTGGGACATGAACACTGAAGCTTTCTTT.

The chain uses TRBV29-1 and TRBJ2-1; D ambiguous. CDR1 and CDR2 from the germline V gene are SQVTM and ANQGSEA. The CDR3 sequence is 13 residues long. Trimming shortened V by 4 bases and J by 9 bases, and 16 bases separated the two germline ends. CDR3 nucleotides: TGCAGCGTTGTTCTGATAGGGCGGTCTGAGCAGTTCTTC. This encodes CSVVLIGRSEQFF.

This chain joins TRBV7-2 and TRBJ1-4; D gene uncertain. CDR3 size: 14 residues. The germline V gene has CDR1 SGHTA and CDR2 FQGNSA. The germline V and J ends were trimmed by 2 bases and 3 bases, with 7 bases remaining between them. The CDR3 DNA reads as TGTGCCAGCAGCTTAAACAGTCCTAATGAAAAACTGTTTTTT. Encoded protein: CASSLNSPNEKLFF.

The chain couples TRBV28 to TRBJ2-3; 11 bases are a match to TRBD1. This CDR3 is built from 21 residues. From germline, CDR1 is MDHEN and CDR2 SYDVKM. J lost 0 bases, V lost 3 bases, and 17 bases had no gene match. Written as DNA, the CDR3 is TGTGCCAGCAGTTTTCTTTTTGGTAATAGGGACAGGGGGTTTAGCACAGATACGCAGTATTTT. Translation gives CASSFLFGNRDRGFSTDTQYF.

The chain has TRBV5-4 and TRBJ2-7; 8 bases align to TRBD1. J gave up 1 base and V 6 bases, and 6 bases lay outside the gene matches. Looked up from germline, CDR1 is SGHNT and CDR2 is YYREEE (reference sequence). This CDR3 is built from 14 residues. CDR3 DNA sequence: TGTGCCAGCACCCTTGGGACAGGATCCTACGAGCAGTACTTC. It translates to CASTLGTGSYEQYF.

V usage is TRBV15 and J usage is TRBJ2-1, with no clear D. CDR1 and CDR2 from the germline V gene are LNHNV and YYDKDF (reference sequence). The V end was cut by 5 bases, the J end by 12 bases, with 17 bases between. This CDR3 contains 13 residues. CDR3: CATSRSSSGRQFF. The CDR3 DNA follows: TGTGCCACCAGCCGAAGTTCTTCCGGTAGGCAGTTCTTC.

V gene TRBV6-5 combines with J gene TRBJ1-2, with 8 bases that match TRBD1. V gave up 8 bases and J gave up 3 bases; unmatched junction bases: 8. In germline, CDR1 is MNHEY, CDR2 SVGAGI. The CDR3 contains 14 residues. The CDR3 loop is CASRQPTGDYGYTF. Written as DNA, the CDR3 is TGTGCCAGCCGCCAGCCGACAGGGGACTATGGCTACACCTTC.